Presented here are 5 T cell receptor beta chains from one specimen sequenced in a study of blood T cell repertoires in COVID-19. Only in-frame clones appear in the TCRdb table, and some are missing; sequencing was by immunoSEQ multiplex PCR. Of about 370,000 clones listed, about 90% are singletons. Sequenced material: peripheral blood. The receptor set was obtained from a woman in her 30s with COVID-19, enrolled during active disease.

The chain carries TRBV19 and TRBJ1-2; D call uncertain. This CDR3 is 14 amino acids long. The germline V gene encodes CDR1 LNHDA and CDR2 SQIVND (reference sequence). V dropped 4 bases and J dropped 6 bases, with 15 bases sitting between them. Here the CDR3 reads CASSTAREPNGYTF. The CDR3 region has the DNA TGTGCCAGTAGTACAGCCCGGGAACCTAATGGCTACACCTTC.

The chain is built from TRBV7-9 and TRBJ1-6; D remains ambiguous. Germline V gene data show CDR1 as SEHNR and CDR2 as FQNEAQ (reference sequence). V was shortened by 1 base and J by 10 bases, with 17 bases between the two germline ends. The CDR3 is 16 amino acids. The CDR3 reads CASSLVAGATGSPLHF. The CDR3 DNA is TGTGCCAGCAGCTTAGTAGCGGGCGCGACGGGCTCACCCCTCCACTTT.

The chain uses TRBV7-2 and TRBJ2-4; D is possibly TRBD2 (6 bases). Between the trimmed V and J ends, which lost 1 base and 1 base, there was a span of 11 bases. The CDR3 is 16 amino acids. Looked up from germline, CDR1 is SGHTA and CDR2 is FQGNSA. The CDR3 here is CASSLVLRGAKNIQYF. CDR3 nucleotide sequence: TGTGCCAGCAGCTTAGTACTCCGGGGGGCCAAAAACATTCAGTACTTC.

The genes are TRBV20-1 and TRBJ1-1; 8 bases are shared with TRBD1. CDR3 length equals 16 residues. Per the germline V gene, CDR1 is DFQATT and CDR2 is SNEGSKA (reference sequence). V shed 3 bases, J shed 2 bases, and the junction held 11 bases outside the gene matches. CDR3 sequence (DNA): TGCAGTGCTAGTCCCACTAGACAGGGGATAAACACTGAAGCTTTCTTT. Protein sequence: CSASPTRQGINTEAFF.

This clone was counted once. The gene calls are TRBV28 and TRBJ1-2, with D perhaps TRBD1 (6 bases). This CDR3 region has 14 residues. Looked up from germline, CDR1 is MDHEN and CDR2 is SYDVKM. Trimming shortened V by 2 bases and J by 3 bases, and 10 bases separated the two germline ends. CDR3 bases: TGTGCCAGCAGTTTACGCGACAGGTACTATGGCTACACCTTC. Its protein product is CASSLRDRYYGYTF.